This T cell receptor (beta chain) was found in a study of cytomegalovirus exposure and HLA in healthy donors. Whole-study results and caveats: Investigators reported approximately 150 TCR beta chains as tied to cytomegalovirus. Differences between HLA loci emerged in a later analysis of TCR association rates, with DRB1 most and HLA-C fewest.

Per germline, CDR1 SGHDN and CDR2 FVKESK. V lost 4 bases and J 3 bases, leaving 11 bases between the germline ends. CDR3 length: 14 residues. PCR used 60 Vbeta primers and 13 Jbeta primers. The method was immunoSEQ multiplex PCR; TCRdb's version includes in-frame clones alone and lacks a portion of them. The sample yields about 140,000 clones, 70% to 75% seen once. For this clone: No antigen is known for it.

The chain links TRBV14 to TRBJ2-3, with a weak D call TRBD1 (5 bases). The material sequenced was PBMCs. The receptor's source is a young woman in good health and CMV-seronegative. CDR3 DNA: TGTGCCAGCAGCCCCCTGACAGAAACAGATACGCAGTATTTT. It encodes CASSPLTETDTQYF.